The sequence of this T cell receptor (beta chain) was determined in a study of cytomegalovirus exposure and HLA in healthy donors. Everyone who donated was a healthy bone marrow donor. Study-level findings and limits: The authors enumerated 180 or so TCR beta chains as linked to cytomegalovirus. Researchers reported that a few CMV-associated chains were confirmed in vitro as CMV antigen-specific.

This CDR3 spans 18 amino acids. The V gene's germline CDR1 is SGHTA and CDR2 FQGNSA. The junction had 12 bases not matched to a gene; V was cut back by 2 bases and J by 2 bases. As for this clone: What it binds is not known.

The PCR employed 60 Vbeta primers together with 13 Jbeta primers. Authors' processing steps: Later, 80 million or so unique TCR beta chains were counted in an analysis, and about 10 million of them were shared. Only in-frame clones appear in the TCRdb table, and some are missing; sequencing was by immunoSEQ multiplex PCR. V and J calls and clone size are copied from that table; D and trimming were computed from the DNA. The sample holds 200,000 or so clones, over 75% seen once. The sequenced material came from PBMCs. The chain recombines TRBV7-2 with TRBJ2-5; 9 positions match TRBD2. This receptor was identified in a boy aged 2 to 10 in good health and CMV-seronegative. CDR3 DNA sequence: TGTGCCAGCAGCTTAATCGGTCCTAGCGGGGAGAGTCAAGAGACCCAGTACTTC. This codes for CASSLIGPSGESQETQYF.